This T cell receptor (beta chain) appears in the sequencing data of a study of CD8 T cells in ankylosing spondylitis. The ends were cut back, 6 bases at V and 3 bases at J, with 12 bases in the middle. The germline CDR1 and CDR2 sequences are SNHLY and FYNNEI. This CDR3 spans 14 amino acids. Researchers built TCR beta libraries using quantitative 5'-RACE with molecular barcodes. TCRdb re-called the 5' RACE reads with MiXCR, one entry per CDR3 protein. The sample contains roughly 670,000 distinct CDR3 sequences, roughly 19% of which appear only once. Overall study results and limits: A TCR beta motif of under ten highly homologous variants seemed to mark ankylosing spondylitis blood.

This clonotype was recorded a few times. Its specificity is not known. The chain employs TRBV2 and TRBJ1-3; tentatively, D is TRBD1 (6 bases). The sequence came from a male donor with ankylosing spondylitis. The sample was blood, either unsorted or a sorted T cell fraction (not recorded which). CDR3 sequence: CASRQQGRGNTIYF. The CDR3 nucleotides are TGTGCCAGCAGACAACAGGGCCGTGGAAACACCATATATTTT.